These T cell receptor beta chains were read from a single sample in a study of lymphopenia after photon versus proton radiotherapy. Assay used: immunoSEQ multiplex PCR; TCRdb lists only in-frame clones, some missing. The table records roughly 65,000 clones, more than 75% of them present only once. The starting material was peripheral blood, obtained from a patient treated with photon-based radiotherapy. The source of these receptors is a woman between 65 and 79 years old with pancreatic cancer. The CDR3 runs from the conserved cysteine through the conserved F or W. Fields, in order: V gene, D gene, clone size, J gene, CDR3 DNA, CDR3 protein. A D gene is named only where the DNA matches it firmly. Part of the rows lack a size; the others show once, few, many or a class for expanded clones.

v_call: TRBV6-5
d_call: -
clone_size: -
j_call: TRBJ1-5
cdr3_nt: TGTGCCAGCAGTTCTTATTCCTTGGGTAGCAATCAGCCCCAGCATTTT
cdr3_aa: CASSSYSLGSNQPQHF

v_call: TRBV30
d_call: TRBD1
clone_size: -
j_call: TRBJ2-4
cdr3_nt: TGTGCCTGGAGTTCAGGGGGCGCATCCAAAAACATTCAGTACTTC
cdr3_aa: CAWSSGGASKNIQYF

v_call: TRBV19
d_call: -
clone_size: -
j_call: TRBJ2-7
cdr3_nt: TGTGCCAGTAATCCCAGCGCCTACACCTACGAGCAGTACTTC
cdr3_aa: CASNPSAYTYEQYF

v_call: TRBV6-6
d_call: -
clone_size: -
j_call: TRBJ1-5
cdr3_nt: TGTGCCAGCAGCAACCAAATTCAGCCCCAGCATTTT
cdr3_aa: CASSNQIQPQHF

v_call: TRBV9
d_call: TRBD2
clone_size: -
j_call: TRBJ2-3
cdr3_nt: TGTGCCAGCAGCGTAGCCGGACTAGCGGGCGCAGATACGCAGTATTTT
cdr3_aa: CASSVAGLAGADTQYF

v_call: TRBV6-5
d_call: -
clone_size: few
j_call: TRBJ1-4
cdr3_nt: TGTGCCAGCAGTTACTCGGCCGGTGAAAAACTGTTTTTT
cdr3_aa: CASSYSAGEKLFF

v_call: TRBV5-4
d_call: TRBD2
clone_size: -
j_call: TRBJ2-1
cdr3_nt: TGTGCCAGCAGCCCCGGGACTAGCGGATACAATGAGCAGTTCTTC
cdr3_aa: CASSPGTSGYNEQFF

v_call: TRBV15
d_call: TRBD1
clone_size: -
j_call: TRBJ1-1
cdr3_nt: TGTGCCACCAGCACGGACAGGACGATGAACACTGAAGCTTTCTTT
cdr3_aa: CATSTDRTMNTEAFF

v_call: TRBV7-9
d_call: -
clone_size: once
j_call: TRBJ2-5
cdr3_nt: TGTGCCAGCAGCTTAGACAGTAAAGAGACCCAGTACTTC
cdr3_aa: CASSLDSKETQYF

v_call: TRBV30
d_call: -
clone_size: -
j_call: TRBJ1-2
cdr3_nt: TGTGCCTGGAGTCCCCTTAACAACAGAAAAGAGGGTGGCTACACCTTC
cdr3_aa: CAWSPLNNRKEGGYTF

v_call: TRBV11-2
d_call: -
clone_size: -
j_call: TRBJ2-3
cdr3_nt: TGTGCCAGCAGCACCCCACGGGGGCCAGGAGATACGCAGTATTTT
cdr3_aa: CASSTPRGPGDTQYF

v_call: TRBV5-4
d_call: TRBD2
clone_size: -
j_call: TRBJ2-7
cdr3_nt: TGTGCCAGCAGCAAGGGACTAGCGGGACCCTACGAGCAGTACTTC
cdr3_aa: CASSKGLAGPYEQYF

v_call: TRBV9
d_call: -
clone_size: few
j_call: TRBJ2-5
cdr3_nt: TGTGCCAGCAGCGTAGGGTCCCCTCAAGAGACCCAGTACTTC
cdr3_aa: CASSVGSPQETQYF

v_call: TRBV19
d_call: TRBD1
clone_size: -
j_call: TRBJ2-7
cdr3_nt: TGTGCCAGTAGTCCCGGACAGGGTCCCAGGGACGAGCAGTACTTC
cdr3_aa: CASSPGQGPRDEQYF

v_call: TRBV27
d_call: -
clone_size: -
j_call: TRBJ2-4
cdr3_nt: TGTGCCAGCAGCTCCCCGGGCGGAAACATTCAGTACTTC
cdr3_aa: CASSSPGGNIQYF

v_call: TRBV4-2
d_call: -
clone_size: -
j_call: TRBJ2-3
cdr3_nt: TGTGCCAGCAGCCAAGAAGGGGGTAGCGGTGGCACAGATACGCAGTATTTT
cdr3_aa: CASSQEGGSGGTDTQYF

v_call: TRBV18
d_call: TRBD1
clone_size: once
j_call: TRBJ1-1
cdr3_nt: TGTGCCAGCTCACCGAGGACAGGGTCTGACACTGAAGCTTTCTTT
cdr3_aa: CASSPRTGSDTEAFF

v_call: TRBV4-1
d_call: -
clone_size: -
j_call: TRBJ1-3
cdr3_nt: TGCGCCAGCAGCCCAACTGGTGCCAGGGTGCGAGACTCTGGAAACACCATATATTTT
cdr3_aa: CASSPTGARVRDSGNTIYF

v_call: TRBV21-1
d_call: -
clone_size: -
j_call: TRBJ2-3
cdr3_nt: TGTGCCAGCAGCAAAGTCCTAGCGGGAGTAGGAGATACGCAGTATTTT
cdr3_aa: CASSKVLAGVGDTQYF

v_call: TRBV7-8
d_call: TRBD2
clone_size: -
j_call: TRBJ2-1
cdr3_nt: TGTGCCAGCAGCGGGACTAGCGGGCGTAACAATGAGCAGTTCTTC
cdr3_aa: CASSGTSGRNNEQFF

v_call: TRBV7-7
d_call: -
clone_size: -
j_call: TRBJ2-2
cdr3_nt: TGTGCTAGCAGCTTAGACAGCACCGGGGAGCTGTTTTTT
cdr3_aa: CASSLDSTGELFF

v_call: TRBV10-2
d_call: -
clone_size: -
j_call: TRBJ2-1
cdr3_nt: TGCGCCAGCGGAGGCCCCACGGACGCATACAATGAGCAGTTCTTC
cdr3_aa: CASGGPTDAYNEQFF

v_call: TRBV7-9
d_call: TRBD1
clone_size: once
j_call: TRBJ2-7
cdr3_nt: TGTGCCAGCAGCTGGGACAGACACGAGCAGTACTTC
cdr3_aa: CASSWDRHEQYF

v_call: TRBV30
d_call: TRBD1
clone_size: -
j_call: TRBJ2-5
cdr3_nt: TGTGCCTGCCAATCGGGACAGGGTAAGACCCAGTACTTC
cdr3_aa: CACQSGQGKTQYF

v_call: TRBV4-3
d_call: TRBD2
clone_size: -
j_call: TRBJ2-1
cdr3_nt: TGCGCCAGCAGCCAACTCCGGACTAGCGGGGGGTACAATGAGCAGTTCTTC
cdr3_aa: CASSQLRTSGGYNEQFF

v_call: TRBV2
d_call: TRBD1
clone_size: -
j_call: TRBJ2-7
cdr3_nt: TGTGCCAGGGATGCAGAACAGGGGGCCTACGAGCAGTACTTC
cdr3_aa: CARDAEQGAYEQYF

v_call: TRBV7-2
d_call: -
clone_size: -
j_call: TRBJ2-1
cdr3_nt: TGTGCCAGCAGCTTAGGTCGGGCCATTTGGGGTGAGCAGTTCTTC
cdr3_aa: CASSLGRAIWGEQFF

v_call: TRBV4-3
d_call: -
clone_size: -
j_call: TRBJ2-1
cdr3_nt: TGCGCCAGCAGCCAATACCGGGGTGGGGGCTACAATGAGCAGTTCTTC
cdr3_aa: CASSQYRGGGYNEQFF

v_call: TRBV23-1
d_call: TRBD1
clone_size: -
j_call: TRBJ2-7
cdr3_nt: TGCGCCAGCAGTCGGGACAGGGGTACTTTGGGCGAGCAGTACTTC
cdr3_aa: CASSRDRGTLGEQYF

v_call: TRBV5-8
d_call: TRBD1
clone_size: -
j_call: TRBJ2-6
cdr3_nt: TGTGCCAGCAGCTTGGTGACCCGGGACAGGGAAGTCTCTGGGGCCAACGTCCTGACTTTC
cdr3_aa: CASSLVTRDREVSGANVLTF

v_call: TRBV25-1
d_call: -
clone_size: -
j_call: TRBJ2-1
cdr3_nt: TGTGCCAGCAGTGCCGGGCGCAGGCACAATGAGCAGTTCTTC
cdr3_aa: CASSAGRRHNEQFF

v_call: TRBV6-4
d_call: -
clone_size: -
j_call: TRBJ1-5
cdr3_nt: TGTGCCAGCAGTGCGGAGGGCAATCAGCCCCAGCATTTT
cdr3_aa: CASSAEGNQPQHF

v_call: TRBV5-1
d_call: -
clone_size: -
j_call: TRBJ2-7
cdr3_nt: TGCGCCAGCAGCCCGACAGTACCTAACGAGCAGTACTTC
cdr3_aa: CASSPTVPNEQYF

v_call: TRBV7-2
d_call: TRBD2
clone_size: -
j_call: TRBJ2-3
cdr3_nt: TGTGCCAGCAGCTCCCCGGGGACTAGCGCAACGGGCACAGATACGCAGTATTTT
cdr3_aa: CASSSPGTSATGTDTQYF

v_call: TRBV28
d_call: TRBD1
clone_size: -
j_call: TRBJ2-5
cdr3_nt: TGTGCCGCGAAATGGACAGGAAAAGAGACCCAGTACTTC
cdr3_aa: CAAKWTGKETQYF

v_call: TRBV18
d_call: -
clone_size: -
j_call: TRBJ1-1
cdr3_nt: TGTGCCAGCTCACTCGACAAATTGGGGAACACTGAAGCTTTCTTT
cdr3_aa: CASSLDKLGNTEAFF

v_call: TRBV30
d_call: -
clone_size: -
j_call: TRBJ1-5
cdr3_nt: TGTGCCTGGCGGGATTCGGGCTTCAATCAGCCCCAGCATTTT
cdr3_aa: CAWRDSGFNQPQHF

v_call: TRBV9
d_call: -
clone_size: -
j_call: TRBJ2-2
cdr3_nt: TGTGCCAGCAGCGTAGATTTCGGGGGCCACGGGGAGCTGTTTTTT
cdr3_aa: CASSVDFGGHGELFF

v_call: TRBV27
d_call: TRBD2
clone_size: once
j_call: TRBJ2-1
cdr3_nt: TGTGCCAGCAGTCCTATAACGGGGGGAGGGCCTTCCTACAATGAGCAGTTCTTC
cdr3_aa: CASSPITGGGPSYNEQFF

v_call: TRBV7-9
d_call: TRBD1
clone_size: -
j_call: TRBJ2-2
cdr3_nt: TGTGCCAGCAGCTTGGCCGGGACAGGGGGCACCGGGGAGCTGTTTTTT
cdr3_aa: CASSLAGTGGTGELFF

v_call: TRBV21-1
d_call: -
clone_size: -
j_call: TRBJ2-1
cdr3_nt: TGTGCCAGCAGCAAATGGGGTGGGACTAGCGGGAAAACTAATGAGCAGTTCTTC
cdr3_aa: CASSKWGGTSGKTNEQFF

v_call: TRBV23-1
d_call: TRBD2
clone_size: -
j_call: TRBJ2-1
cdr3_nt: TGCGCCAGCAGTCATCCACTCGGGACTAGCGGGAGGAACAATGAGCAGTTCTTC
cdr3_aa: CASSHPLGTSGRNNEQFF

v_call: TRBV2
d_call: TRBD2
clone_size: few
j_call: TRBJ2-5
cdr3_nt: TGTGCCAGCAGTGACAAGGTAGGGCGGGAGGGCCCCGCAACCCAGTACTTC
cdr3_aa: CASSDKVGREGPATQYF

v_call: TRBV7-3
d_call: TRBD2
clone_size: -
j_call: TRBJ2-1
cdr3_nt: TGTGCCAGCAGCTTAAGAGGTGCGGGAGAGTTGAGGGACAATGAGCAGTTCTTC
cdr3_aa: CASSLRGAGELRDNEQFF

v_call: TRBV9
d_call: -
clone_size: once
j_call: TRBJ2-1
cdr3_nt: TGTGCCAGCAGTATAAATACAGCGTCTCCAAATGAGCAGTTCTTC
cdr3_aa: CASSINTASPNEQFF

v_call: TRBV28
d_call: TRBD1
clone_size: -
j_call: TRBJ2-1
cdr3_nt: TGTGCCAGCAGTCCCCCATCCGATCTCAGGGGGCGGCCGTACAATGAGCAGTTCTTC
cdr3_aa: CASSPPSDLRGRPYNEQFF

v_call: TRBV28
d_call: -
clone_size: -
j_call: TRBJ1-3
cdr3_nt: TGTGCCAGCAGGGACAGCGCCATAAGAGCTGGAAACACCATATATTTT
cdr3_aa: CASRDSAIRAGNTIYF

v_call: TRBV7-7
d_call: TRBD1
clone_size: -
j_call: TRBJ2-1
cdr3_nt: TGTGCTAGCAGCTTAGGACAGGGTAATCACAATGAGCAGTTCTTC
cdr3_aa: CASSLGQGNHNEQFF

v_call: TRBV25-1
d_call: -
clone_size: -
j_call: TRBJ1-2
cdr3_nt: TGTGCCAGCAGGGGGATTGGGGGCTACACCTTC
cdr3_aa: CASRGIGGYTF

v_call: TRBV5-1
d_call: TRBD1
clone_size: -
j_call: TRBJ2-2
cdr3_nt: TGCGCCAGCAGCCCTAGCCCACAGGGGGGCACCGGGGAGCTGTTTTTT
cdr3_aa: CASSPSPQGGTGELFF

v_call: TRBV9
d_call: -
clone_size: once
j_call: TRBJ2-5
cdr3_nt: TGTGCCAGCAGCGTAGGAACAGACCAAGAGACCCAGTACTTC
cdr3_aa: CASSVGTDQETQYF